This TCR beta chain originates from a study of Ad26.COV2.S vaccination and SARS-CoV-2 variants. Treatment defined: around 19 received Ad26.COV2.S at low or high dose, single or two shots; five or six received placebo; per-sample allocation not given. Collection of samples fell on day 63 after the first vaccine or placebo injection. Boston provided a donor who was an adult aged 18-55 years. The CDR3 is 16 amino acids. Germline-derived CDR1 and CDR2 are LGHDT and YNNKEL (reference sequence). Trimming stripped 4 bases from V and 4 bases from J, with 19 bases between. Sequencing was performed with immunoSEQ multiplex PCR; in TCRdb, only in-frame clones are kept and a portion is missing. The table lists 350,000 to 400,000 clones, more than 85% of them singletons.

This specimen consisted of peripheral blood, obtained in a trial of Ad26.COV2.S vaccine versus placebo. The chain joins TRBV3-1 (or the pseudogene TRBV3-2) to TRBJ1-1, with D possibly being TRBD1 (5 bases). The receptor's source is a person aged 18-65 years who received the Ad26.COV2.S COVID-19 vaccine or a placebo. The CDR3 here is CASSPNRGVSGTEAFF. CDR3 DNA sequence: TGTGCCAGCAGCCCTAATAGAGGGGTTTCGGGCACTGAAGCTTTCTTT.